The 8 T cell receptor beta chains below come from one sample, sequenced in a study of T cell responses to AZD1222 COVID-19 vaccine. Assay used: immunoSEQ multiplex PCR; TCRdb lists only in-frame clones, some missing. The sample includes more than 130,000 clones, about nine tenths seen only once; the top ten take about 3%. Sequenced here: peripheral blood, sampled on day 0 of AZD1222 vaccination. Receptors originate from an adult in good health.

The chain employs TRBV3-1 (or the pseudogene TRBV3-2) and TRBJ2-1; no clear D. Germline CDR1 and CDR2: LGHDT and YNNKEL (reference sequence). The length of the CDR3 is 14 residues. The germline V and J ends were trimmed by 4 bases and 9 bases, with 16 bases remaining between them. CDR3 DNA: TGTGCCAGCAGCCTCTACCTAGTCCGAGCTGAGCAGTTCTTC. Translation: CASSLYLVRAEQFF.

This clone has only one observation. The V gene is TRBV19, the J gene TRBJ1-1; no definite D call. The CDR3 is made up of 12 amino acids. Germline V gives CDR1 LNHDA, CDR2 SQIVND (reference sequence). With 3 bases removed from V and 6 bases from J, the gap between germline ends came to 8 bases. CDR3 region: CASSIARAEAFF. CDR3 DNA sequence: TGTGCCAGTAGTATCGCACGGGCTGAAGCTTTCTTT.

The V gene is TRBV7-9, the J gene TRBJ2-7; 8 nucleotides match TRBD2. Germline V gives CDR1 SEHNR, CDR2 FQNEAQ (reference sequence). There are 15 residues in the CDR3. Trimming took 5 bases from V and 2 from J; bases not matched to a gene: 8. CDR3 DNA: TGTGCCAGCAGCGAAAGCGGGGGCGAAACCTACGAGCAGTACTTC. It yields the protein CASSESGGETYEQYF. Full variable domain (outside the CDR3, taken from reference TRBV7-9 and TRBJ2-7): DTGVSQNPRHKITKRGQNVTFRCDPISEHNRLYWYRQTLGQGPEFLTYFQNEAQLEKSRLLSDRFSAERPKGSFSTLEIQRTEQGDSAMYLCASSESGGETYEQYFGPGTRLTVT.

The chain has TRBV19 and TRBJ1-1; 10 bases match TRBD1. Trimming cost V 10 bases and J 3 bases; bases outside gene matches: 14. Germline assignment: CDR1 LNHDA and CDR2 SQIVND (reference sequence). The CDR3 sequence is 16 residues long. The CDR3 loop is CATEAGTGALDTEAFF. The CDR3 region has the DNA TGTGCCACCGAGGCCGGGACAGGGGCATTGGACACTGAAGCTTTCTTT. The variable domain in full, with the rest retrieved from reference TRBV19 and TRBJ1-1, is DGGITQSPKYLFRKEGQNVTLSCEQNLNHDAMYWYRQDPGQGLRLIYYSQIVNDFQKGDIAEGYSVSREKKESFPLTVTSAQKNPTAFYLCATEAGTGALDTEAFFGQGTRLTVV.

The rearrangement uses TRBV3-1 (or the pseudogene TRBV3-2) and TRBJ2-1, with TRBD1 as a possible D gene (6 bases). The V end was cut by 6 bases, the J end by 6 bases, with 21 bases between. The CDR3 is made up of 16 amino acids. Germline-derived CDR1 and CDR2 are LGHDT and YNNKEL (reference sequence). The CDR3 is CASRLTRGRESNEQFF. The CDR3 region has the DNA TGTGCCAGCAGGCTCACTAGGGGGAGAGAAAGCAATGAGCAGTTCTTC.

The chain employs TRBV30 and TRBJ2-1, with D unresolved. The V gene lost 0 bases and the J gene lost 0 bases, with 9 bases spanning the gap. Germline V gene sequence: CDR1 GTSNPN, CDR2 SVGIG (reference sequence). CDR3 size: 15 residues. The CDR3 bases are TGTGCCTGGAGTGTAATGCGGTACTCCTACAATGAGCAGTTCTTC. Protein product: CAWSVMRYSYNEQFF.

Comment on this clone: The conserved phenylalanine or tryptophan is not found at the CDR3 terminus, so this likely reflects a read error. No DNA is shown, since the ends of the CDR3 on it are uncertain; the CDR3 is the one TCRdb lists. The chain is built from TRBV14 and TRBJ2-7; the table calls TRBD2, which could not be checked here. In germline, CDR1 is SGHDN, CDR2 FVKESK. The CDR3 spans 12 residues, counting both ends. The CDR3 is CASSQGGAGVGA.

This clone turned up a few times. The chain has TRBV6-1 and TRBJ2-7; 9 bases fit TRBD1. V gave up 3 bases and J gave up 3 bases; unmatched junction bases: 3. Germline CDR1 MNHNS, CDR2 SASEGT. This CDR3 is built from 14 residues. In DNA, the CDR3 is TGTGCCAGCAGTGAGGGGGACAGGGACTACGAGCAGTACTTC. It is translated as CASSEGDRDYEQYF.